This T cell receptor beta chain was captured by sequencing in a study of CD8+ T cells in alopecia areata. The wider study: Those patients who were treated received oral tofacitinib, which was given at 5 to 10 mg twice daily for moderate-to-severe alopecia areata. Tofacitinib ran for 6 to 18 months before 6 months off drug. Study-level findings and limits: Scalp clonality dropped significantly under tofacitinib, as did expanded CD8+ top-100 clones. Lesional scalp, notably in alopecia totalis/universalis, had clonality above that of normal scalp.

Treatment given: oral pan-JAK inhibitor, 5-10 mg twice daily. As for this clone: The antigen is not known.

Reverse transcribed after extraction, RNA yielded cDNA as the sequencing template. The repertoire was sequenced with immunoSEQ multiplex PCR; TCRdb's copy has only in-frame clones and lacks some. The sample lists fewer than 150,000 clones, roughly 82% occurring once. J was trimmed by 7 bases and V by 0 bases; bases with no gene match: 6. The V gene's germline CDR1 is LGHNA and CDR2 YSLEER. The CDR3 length is 16 residues. Specimen: CD8+ T cells sorted from blood, collected at week 4, from a patient treated with tofacitinib. The source of this sequence is a human donor with alopecia areata. The chain links TRBV4-3 to TRBJ1-5; the match to TRBD1 covers 10 bases. In nucleotides, the CDR3 is TGCGCCAGCAGCCAAGATGGGGACAGGGGCAGCCAGCCCCAGCATTTT. It translates to CASSQDGDRGSQPQHF.